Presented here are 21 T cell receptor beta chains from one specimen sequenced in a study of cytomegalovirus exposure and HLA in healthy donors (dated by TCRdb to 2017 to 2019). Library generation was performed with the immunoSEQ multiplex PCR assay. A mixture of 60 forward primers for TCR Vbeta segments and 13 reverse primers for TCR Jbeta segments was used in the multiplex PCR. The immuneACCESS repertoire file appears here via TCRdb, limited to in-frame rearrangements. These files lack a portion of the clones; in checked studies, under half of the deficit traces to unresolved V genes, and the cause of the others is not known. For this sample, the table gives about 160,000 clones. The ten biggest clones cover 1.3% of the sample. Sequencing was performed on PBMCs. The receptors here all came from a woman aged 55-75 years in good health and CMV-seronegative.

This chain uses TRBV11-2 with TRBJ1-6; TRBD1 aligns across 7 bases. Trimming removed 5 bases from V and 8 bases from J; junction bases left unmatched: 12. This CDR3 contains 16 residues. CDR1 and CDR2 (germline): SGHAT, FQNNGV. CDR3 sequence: CASSPGDSRWDSPLHF. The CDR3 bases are TGTGCCAGCAGCCCGGGGGACAGTCGTTGGGATTCACCCCTCCACTTT.

The CDR3 region has the DNA TGTGCCAGCAGCTTTGAGGGACTAGCGGGGCACAATGAGCAGTTCTTC. As protein: CASSFEGLAGHNEQFF. The chain uses TRBV5-4 and TRBJ2-1; 13 nucleotides match TRBD2. Germline assignment: CDR1 SGHNT and CDR2 YYREEE (reference sequence). This CDR3 has 16 amino acids. The J segment lost 5 bases and the V segment lost 2 bases, leaving 4 bases of the junction unmatched.

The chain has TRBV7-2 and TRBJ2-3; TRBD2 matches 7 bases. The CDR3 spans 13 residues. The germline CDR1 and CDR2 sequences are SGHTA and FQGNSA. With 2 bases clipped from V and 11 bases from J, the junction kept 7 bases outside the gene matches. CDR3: CASSLSGGTMQYF. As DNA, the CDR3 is TGTGCCAGCAGCTTATCGGGGGGTACCATGCAGTATTTT.

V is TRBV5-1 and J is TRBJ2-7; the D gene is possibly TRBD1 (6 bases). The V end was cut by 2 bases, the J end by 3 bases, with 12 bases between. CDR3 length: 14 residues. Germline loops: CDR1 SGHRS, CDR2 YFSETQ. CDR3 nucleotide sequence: TGCGCCAGCAGCTTTAACCCCAGGGGCTACGAGCAGTACTTC. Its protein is CASSFNPRGYEQYF. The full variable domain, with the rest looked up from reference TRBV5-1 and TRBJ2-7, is KAGVTQTPRYLIKTRGQQVTLSCSPISGHRSVSWYQQTPGQGLQFLFEYFSETQRNKGNFPGRFSGRQFSNSRSEMNVSTLELGDSALYLCASSFNPRGYEQYFGPGTRLTVT.

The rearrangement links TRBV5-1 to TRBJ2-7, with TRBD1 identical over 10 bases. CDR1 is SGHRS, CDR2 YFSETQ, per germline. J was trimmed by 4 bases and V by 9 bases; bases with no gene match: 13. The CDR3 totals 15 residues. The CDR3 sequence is CATNAGTGDRYEQYF. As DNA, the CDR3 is TGCGCCACCAACGCCGGGACAGGGGATCGGTACGAGCAGTACTTC.

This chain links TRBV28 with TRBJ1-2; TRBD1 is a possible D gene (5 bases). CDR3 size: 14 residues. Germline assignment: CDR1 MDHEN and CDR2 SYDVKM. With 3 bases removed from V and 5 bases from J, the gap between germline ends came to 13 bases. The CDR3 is CASSFQGSTYGYTF. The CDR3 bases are TGTGCCAGCAGTTTCCAGGGTTCTACTTATGGCTACACCTTC.

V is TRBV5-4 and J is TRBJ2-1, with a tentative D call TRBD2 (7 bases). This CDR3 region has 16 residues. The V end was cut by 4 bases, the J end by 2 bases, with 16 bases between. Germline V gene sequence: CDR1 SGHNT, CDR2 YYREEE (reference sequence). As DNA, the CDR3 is TGTGCCAGCAGCCCCCGACAGGCGGGGGCCTACAATGAGCAGTTCTTC. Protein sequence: CASSPRQAGAYNEQFF.

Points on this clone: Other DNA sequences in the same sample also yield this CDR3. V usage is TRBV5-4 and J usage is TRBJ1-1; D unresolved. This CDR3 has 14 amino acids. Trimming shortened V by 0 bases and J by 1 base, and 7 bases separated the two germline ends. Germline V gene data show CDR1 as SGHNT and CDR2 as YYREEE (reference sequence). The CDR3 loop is CASSLGGGNTEAFF. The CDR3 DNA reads TGTGCCAGCAGCTTGGGAGGTGGGAACACTGAAGCTTTCTTT.

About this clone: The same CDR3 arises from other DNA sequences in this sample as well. CDR3 sequence reads: CASSLAGGETQYF. The CDR3 region has the DNA TGCGCCAGCAGCTTAGCGGGGGGGGAGACCCAGTACTTC. The chain has TRBV5-1 and TRBJ2-5; 10 bases fit TRBD2. The CDR3 is 13 residues long. Germline CDR1 and CDR2: SGHRS and YFSETQ. Unmatched junction bases numbered 0, after V lost 2 bases and J lost 5 bases. The whole variable domain, filled in from reference TRBV5-1 and TRBJ2-5, reads KAGVTQTPRYLIKTRGQQVTLSCSPISGHRSVSWYQQTPGQGLQFLFEYFSETQRNKGNFPGRFSGRQFSNSRSEMNVSTLELGDSALYLCASSLAGGETQYFGPGTRLLVL.

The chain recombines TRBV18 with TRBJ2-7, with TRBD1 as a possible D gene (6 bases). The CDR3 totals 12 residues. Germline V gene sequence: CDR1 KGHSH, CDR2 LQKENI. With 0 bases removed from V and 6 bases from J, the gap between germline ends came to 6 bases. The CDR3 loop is CASSPPRGEQYF. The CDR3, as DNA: TGTGCCAGCTCACCACCCAGGGGCGAGCAGTACTTC.

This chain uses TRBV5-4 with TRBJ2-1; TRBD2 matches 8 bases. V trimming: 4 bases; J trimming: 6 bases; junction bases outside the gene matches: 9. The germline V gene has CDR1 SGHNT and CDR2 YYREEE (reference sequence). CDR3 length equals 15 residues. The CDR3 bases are TGTGCCAGCAGCCCTGGACTAGCACGTGGCAATGAGCAGTTCTTC. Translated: CASSPGLARGNEQFF. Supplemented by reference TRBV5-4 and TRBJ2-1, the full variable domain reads ETGVTQSPTHLIKTRGQQVTLRCSSQSGHNTVSWYQQALGQGPQFIFQYYREEENGRGNFPPRFSGLQFPNYSSELNVNALELDDSALYLCASSPGLARGNEQFFGPGTRLTVL.

CDR3 nucleotides: TGTGCCAGCAGCTTAGGATCTGGGGGGGCAAATTCACCCCTCCACTTT. This codes for CASSLGSGGANSPLHF. This chain connects TRBV7-3 to TRBJ1-6; D is perhaps TRBD1 (6 bases). CDR3 size: 16 residues. Germline assignment: CDR1 SGHTA and CDR2 FQGTGA. The V end was cut by 2 bases, the J end by 7 bases, with 15 bases between.

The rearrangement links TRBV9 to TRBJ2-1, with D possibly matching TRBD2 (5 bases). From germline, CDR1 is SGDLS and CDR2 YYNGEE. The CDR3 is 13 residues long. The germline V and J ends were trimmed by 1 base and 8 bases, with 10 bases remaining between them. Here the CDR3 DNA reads TGTGCCAGCAGCGTATGGGCGGGCCATGAGCAGTTCTTC. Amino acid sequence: CASSVWAGHEQFF.

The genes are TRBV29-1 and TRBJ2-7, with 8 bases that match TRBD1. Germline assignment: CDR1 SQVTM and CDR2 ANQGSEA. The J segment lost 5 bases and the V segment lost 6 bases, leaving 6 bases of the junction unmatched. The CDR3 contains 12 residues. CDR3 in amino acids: CSVVHRGDEQYF. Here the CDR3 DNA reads TGCAGCGTCGTTCACAGGGGGGACGAGCAGTACTTC.

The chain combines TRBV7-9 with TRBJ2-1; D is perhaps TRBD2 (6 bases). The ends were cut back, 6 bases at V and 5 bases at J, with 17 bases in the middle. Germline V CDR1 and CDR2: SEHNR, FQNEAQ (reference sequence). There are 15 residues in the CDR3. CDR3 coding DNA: TGTGCCAGCAGTATCCTCGGGGAGGTGCACAATGAGCAGTTCTTC. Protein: CASSILGEVHNEQFF.

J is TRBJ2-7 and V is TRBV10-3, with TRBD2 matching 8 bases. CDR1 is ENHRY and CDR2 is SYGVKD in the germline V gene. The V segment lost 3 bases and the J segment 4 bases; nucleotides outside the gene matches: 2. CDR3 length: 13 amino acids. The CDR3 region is CAISDTSGYEQYF. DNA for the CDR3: TGTGCCATCAGTGACACTAGCGGATACGAGCAGTACTTC.

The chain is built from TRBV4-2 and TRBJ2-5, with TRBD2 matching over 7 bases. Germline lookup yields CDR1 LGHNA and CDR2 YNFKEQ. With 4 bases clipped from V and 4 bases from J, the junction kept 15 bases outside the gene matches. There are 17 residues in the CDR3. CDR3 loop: CASSLGGWGVQRETQYF. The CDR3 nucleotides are TGTGCCAGCAGCCTGGGAGGGTGGGGCGTACAGCGAGAGACCCAGTACTTC.

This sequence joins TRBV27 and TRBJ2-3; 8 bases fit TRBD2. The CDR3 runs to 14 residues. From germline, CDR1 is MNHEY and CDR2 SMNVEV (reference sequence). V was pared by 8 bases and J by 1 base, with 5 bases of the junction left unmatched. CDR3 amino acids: CASRGGSGTDTQYF. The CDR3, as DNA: TGTGCCAGCCGCGGGGGGAGTGGCACAGATACGCAGTATTTT.

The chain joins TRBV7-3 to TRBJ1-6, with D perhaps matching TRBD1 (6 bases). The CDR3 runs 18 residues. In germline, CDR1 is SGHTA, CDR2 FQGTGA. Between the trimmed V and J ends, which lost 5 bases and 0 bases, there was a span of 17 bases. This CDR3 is CASSQTGSKSSYNSPLHF. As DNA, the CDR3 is TGTGCCAGCAGCCAAACAGGGTCCAAGAGCTCCTATAATTCACCCCTCCACTTT. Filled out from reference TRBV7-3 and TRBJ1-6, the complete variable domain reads GAGVSQTPSNKVTEKGKYVELRCDPISGHTALYWYRQSLGQGPEFLIYFQGTGAADDSGLPNDRFFAVRPEGSVSTLKIQRTERGDSAVYLCASSQTGSKSSYNSPLHFGNGTRLTVT.

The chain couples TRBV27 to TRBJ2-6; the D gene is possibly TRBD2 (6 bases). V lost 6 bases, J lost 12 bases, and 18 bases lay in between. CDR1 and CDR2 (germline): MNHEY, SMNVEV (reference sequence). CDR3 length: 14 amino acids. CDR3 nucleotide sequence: TGTGCCAGCAGCCCCCGGTGGGGGGTCCCCGTCCTGACTTTC. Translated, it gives CASSPRWGVPVLTF.

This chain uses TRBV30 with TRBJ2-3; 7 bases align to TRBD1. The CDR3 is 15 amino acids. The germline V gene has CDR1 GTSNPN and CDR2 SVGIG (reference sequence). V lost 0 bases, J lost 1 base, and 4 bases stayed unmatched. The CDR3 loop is CAWSVGTGGTDTQYF. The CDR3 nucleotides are TGTGCCTGGAGTGTTGGAACAGGGGGCACAGATACGCAGTATTTT.